One sample yielded the 5 T cell receptor beta chains listed below, sequenced in a study of spatial heterogeneity in lung cancer. TCRdb redid the calling of the 5' RACE reads with MiXCR, one entry per CDR3 protein. The repertoire holds about 13,000 distinct CDR3 sequences, with approximately 2.9% as singletons. These receptors are not linked to any known antigen. The sample's time point: sample taken at primary tumor resection. Study-wide results and caveats: Tumors with more nonsynonymous mutations had more expanded intratumoral alpha and beta TCRs.

The sequences come from lung tumor tissue, collected at surgery. These receptors all come from a male donor with early-stage non-small cell lung cancer.

Ten or more counts support this clonotype. The J gene is TRBJ1-6, the V gene TRBV28; D gene ambiguous. Trimming took off 3 bases at V and 9 bases at J, with 15 bases between the two ends. Germline CDR1 reads MDHEN; CDR2 reads SYDVKM. CDR3 length equals 15 residues. The CDR3 here is CASSLNPLEGSPLHF. The DNA of the CDR3 is TGTGCCAGCAGTTTGAACCCCCTCGAGGGTTCACCCCTCCACTTT.

This clonotype turned up a few times. The rearrangement uses TRBV30 and TRBJ1-6; the D is unclear. Germline V gives CDR1 GTSNPN, CDR2 SVGIG (reference sequence). The CDR3 totals 13 residues. V was clipped by 5 bases and J by 0 bases, with 5 bases between them. The CDR3 spells CAWSGSYNSPLHF. CDR3 nucleotide sequence: TGTGCCTGGTCCGGCTCCTATAATTCACCCCTCCACTTT.

This clonotype was found many times. The V gene is TRBV10-2, the J gene TRBJ2-7; D not certain. Germline V CDR1 and CDR2: WSHSY, SAAADI. V was clipped by 2 bases and J by 0 bases, with 11 bases between them. This CDR3 region has 15 residues. This chain's CDR3 is CASSERLPGSYEQYF. For the CDR3, the DNA is TGCGCCAGCAGTGAGAGACTTCCTGGCTCCTACGAGCAGTACTTC.

This clonotype occurred many times. The CDR3 DNA is TGTGCCAGCAGCTTCGGACAGATGAATAGAGAAAAACTGTTTTTT. Protein product: CASSFGQMNREKLFF. The chain employs TRBV7-9 and TRBJ1-4; tentatively, D is TRBD1 (6 bases). The germline V gene encodes CDR1 SEHNR and CDR2 FQNEAQ (reference sequence). Trimming took off 3 bases at V and 8 bases at J, with 16 bases between the two ends. This CDR3 contains 15 residues. Supplemented by reference TRBV7-9 and TRBJ1-4, the full variable domain reads DTGVSQNPRHKITKRGQNVTFRCDPISEHNRLYWYRQTLGQGPEFLTYFQNEAQLEKSRLLSDRFSAERPKGSFSTLEIQRTEQGDSAMYLCASSFGQMNREKLFFGSGTQLSVL.

In its sample, this clonotype was seen many times. V is TRBV4-2 and J is TRBJ2-3; TRBD2 aligns across 7 bases. The CDR3 covers 17 residues. Germline V gene data show CDR1 as LGHNA and CDR2 as YNFKEQ. Trimming removed 1 base from V and 0 bases from J; junction bases left unmatched: 7. The CDR3 region is CASSQGPMRGSTDTQYF. The DNA for the CDR3 is TGTGCCAGCAGCCAAGGCCCCATGCGGGGGAGCACAGATACGCAGTATTTT.